This T cell receptor beta chain derives from a study of blood T cells in healthy people across ages (dated by TCRdb to about 2015). Context from the whole study: In model experiments, template switching captured roughly one uniquely barcoded TCR beta cDNA molecule for every two T cells. The study measured age-related changes in TCR beta repertoire diversity using deep sequencing normalized with unique cDNA molecular identifiers. Donors were grouped into four age groups: young (average 16 years), middle-aged (less than 40), aged (about 60) and long-lived (approximately 75). Donors of different ages were randomly distributed across sequencing lanes to avoid experimental bias. Two additional independent replicas of 1 million unique cDNA reads from the same blood draw were analyzed for two donors (one aged 18 to 30 and one aged 80 or older). Beyond this particular receptor, the publication reports: Observed TCR beta diversity per million T cells fell roughly linearly with age, and a significant reduction was already apparent by age around 44. Because donor CMV infection status was unknown, age-related changes in expanded clonotypes were potentially confounded. The long-lived group showed more naive CD4+ T cells, fewer expanded clones and increased TCR diversity than the aged group, suggesting age selection. Total diversity estimates from one million sequenced T cells were considered lower bounds and underestimates. Bulk unsorted PBMC profiling prevented conclusive comparison of naive and antigen-experienced compartments. A strong correlation was found between observed TCR beta diversity and the percentage of naive T cells measured by flow cytometry.

The 35 to 40 donors, aged 6 to 90 years, were systemically healthy Caucasian individuals from Russia. Each donor gave ten milliliters of peripheral blood, collected into EDTA-treated Vacutainer tubes. Ficoll-Paque density-gradient centrifugation was used to isolate PBMCs, with at least 6.5 million per sample. Trizol reagent was used to extract total RNA from PBMCs, with at least 6 micrograms per sample. For every donor, flow cytometry on a PBMC aliquot measured the percentage of naive CD45RAhigh/CD27high T cells. Library generation was performed with 5' RACE. Sequenced on an Illumina HiSeq 2500. A second PCR of roughly 7 to 12 cycles was run with a J-beta primer mix and a sample-barcoded 5' primer. A unique molecular identifier was introduced onto each TCR beta cDNA molecule by a template-switch 5' adaptor carrying 12 random nucleotides. At least 2.5 million CDR3-containing paired-end reads were obtained from each sample. First-strand cDNA was synthesized from all RNA with the Mint cDNA synthesis kit, primed by a TRBC-specific oligonucleotide. All cDNA was treated with uracil-DNA glycosylase and then went through a first 18-cycle PCR with the universal primers M1SS and BC2_uni_R. The study's own analysis went as follows. Normalization of each sample was performed by random selection of 1 million high-quality reads, each carrying a distinct molecular identifier. Reads with shared molecular identifiers were discarded instead of being binned into consensus sequences. CDR3 identification, clonotype clustering and error correction used MiTCR with a Q25 quality threshold and the strictest error-elimination algorithm. A nonparametric unseen species model with Euler transformation was used to estimate a lower bound on total TCR beta diversity. TCRdb took the public reads, trimmed them with fastp at Q25, ran MiXCR for clone calling and kept in-frame beta chains. Each record represents a unique CDR3 protein, reported with the most common genes and DNA among its rows. TCRdb, rather than the study authors, made the V and J calls. This sample gives about 970,000 distinct CDR3 sequences in total; roughly half of them show up just once. Together, the top ten hold 20% to 25% of the sample.

The germline V gene yields SGHRS for CDR1 and YFSETQ for CDR2. The CDR3 measures 15 amino acids from cysteine to phenylalanine. CDR3 DNA is the only sequence kept; it has 45 bases, read in frame from the first base. Trimmed from V: 4 bases; trimmed from J: 7 bases; junction bases lacking a gene match: 9. Of note for this clonotype: Its antigen target is currently unknown. No base-level quality is on record; no much larger clone is a single base apart.

This receptor was taken from a woman aged 60 to 75 in good health. Material for sequencing was blood. The sequence joins TRBV5-1 to TRBJ2-1, and 9 bases in between align with TRBD1. The CDR3 is CASSPYRGRVNEQFF. The nucleotide sequence is TGCGCCAGCAGCCCGTACAGGGGGCGAGTAAATGAGCAGTTCTTC.